The 9 T cell receptor beta chains reported below all come from one sample, sequenced in a study of untreated major depressive disorder. Their antigens are not known. Notes on the study in general: CD4+ T cells from depressed patients used TRBV05-01 (Vbeta 5.1) more often than controls.

The repertoire was sequenced with immunoSEQ multiplex PCR; TCRdb's copy has only in-frame clones and lacks some. The sample holds about 25,000 clones, about 90% seen once. Sequenced material: CD4+ T cells from PBMCs. These receptors originate from a woman in her thirties with major depressive disorder.

The genes are TRBV4-3 and TRBJ2-5; the D gene is possibly TRBD1 (5 bases). From germline, CDR1 is LGHNA and CDR2 YSLEER. This CDR3 is built from 16 residues. Trimming stripped 3 bases from V and 2 bases from J, with 16 bases between. Written as DNA, the CDR3 is TGCGCCAGCAGCCAGGGTTTGGGGCTAGGACAAGAGACCCAGTACTTC. This codes for CASSQGLGLGQETQYF.

The rearrangement joins TRBV28 to TRBJ2-7; D perhaps matches TRBD2 (7 bases). Trimming shortened V by 4 bases and J by 0 bases, and 13 bases separated the two germline ends. CDR1 MDHEN and CDR2 SYDVKM come from the germline V gene. The CDR3 sequence is 15 residues long. The CDR3 region is CASSSPGGPSYEQYF. CDR3 bases: TGTGCCAGCAGTTCCCCGGGGGGCCCCTCCTACGAGCAGTACTTC.

In DNA, the CDR3 is TGTGCCAGCAGCTTGGGTGGGGGGCTGAACTATGGCTACACCTTC. This encodes CASSLGGGLNYGYTF. This chain links TRBV5-6 with TRBJ1-2, with a tentative D call TRBD1 (6 bases). Between the trimmed V and J ends, which lost 0 bases and 2 bases, there was a span of 11 bases. Germline values: CDR1 SGHDT, CDR2 YYEEEE. The CDR3 consists of 15 residues.

The chain carries TRBV6-1 and TRBJ2-7; no definite D call. Trimming removed 0 bases from V and 6 bases from J, with 6 bases in between. From germline, CDR1 is MNHNS and CDR2 SASEGT. There are 12 residues in the CDR3. The CDR3 loop is CASSEALSEQYF. In DNA, the CDR3 is TGTGCCAGCAGTGAAGCGCTGAGCGAGCAGTACTTC.

The chain joins TRBV6-4 to TRBJ2-1; D is unresolved. The CDR3 loop spans 12 amino acids. Trimming pared 11 bases from V and 7 bases from J, leaving 15 bases between. Germline loops: CDR1 MRHNA, CDR2 SNTAGT. The CDR3 DNA reads as TGTGCCGGGTTCGGTCCCTGGAATGAGCAGTTCTTC. Translated, it gives CAGFGPWNEQFF.

The genes are TRBV5-4 and TRBJ1-1; maybe TRBD1 (5 bases). CDR3 length equals 13 residues. Germline V gives CDR1 SGHNT, CDR2 YYREEE (reference sequence). V was trimmed by 4 bases and J by 10 bases, leaving 17 bases between them. The DNA for the CDR3 is TGTGCCAGCAGCCCGGGACGGGGGATTGGAGCTTTCTTT. Amino acid sequence: CASSPGRGIGAFF.

The genes are TRBV11-3 and TRBJ2-1; TRBD2 aligns across 13 bases. The J segment lost 10 bases and the V segment lost 1 base, leaving 13 bases of the junction unmatched. This CDR3 spans 18 amino acids. CDR1 is SGHNT, CDR2 YENEEA, per germline. In DNA, the CDR3 is TGTGCCAGCAGCTTAGGAACCCTCGGACTAGCGGGAGTAAAGGAGCAGTTCTTC. Translating gives CASSLGTLGLAGVKEQFF.

The CDR3 nucleotides read TGTGCCAGCAGTTCACCCAGCGGGTACACCATATATTTT. It specifies CASSSPSGYTIYF. The chain has TRBV25-1 and TRBJ1-3; no clear D. Trimming pared 5 bases from V and 8 bases from J, leaving 13 bases between. The CDR3 contains 13 residues. Germline loops: CDR1 MGHDK, CDR2 SYGVNS.

The CDR3 loop is CASSQAGLAVYNEQFF. In DNA form, the CDR3 reads TGCGCCAGCAGCCAGGCCGGACTAGCGGTCTACAATGAGCAGTTCTTC. This rearrangement joins TRBV4-3 to TRBJ2-1; TRBD2 agrees at 10 bases. In germline, CDR1 is LGHNA, CDR2 YSLEER. The trim removed 3 bases at V and 3 bases at J, leaving 5 bases unmatched. This CDR3 has 16 amino acids.